This paragraph reports one T cell receptor (beta chain). The antigen it recognizes is unknown. The sample holds no much larger clone one base away, and base qualities are not on file. Trimming removed 2 bases from V and 6 bases from J, leaving 11 bases between the germline ends. The germline V gene (reference sequence) sets CDR1 to LNHNV and CDR2 to YYDKDF. Including cysteine and phenylalanine, the CDR3 has 14 amino acids. CDR3 DNA is the only sequence kept; it has 42 bases, read in frame from the first base. The source of the sample is a study of control samples from healthy donors and cancer patients (dated by TCRdb to the early 2020s). The library was made by the immunoSEQ multiplex PCR assay. TCRdb holds this immuneACCESS table with in-frame rearrangements only. Some clones are missing; in checked studies, unresolved V genes explain under half, and the rest has no known cause. The sample yields roughly 120,000 clones; more than 75% were counted once. Jointly, the top ten make up about 2.5% of the sample.

This sequence uses TRBV15 and TRBJ2-1; the D gene cannot be named for sure. This sequence was found in an older woman in good health. The sample was blood. The CDR3 region reads CATSRQVNGNEQFF. The DNA is TGTGCCACCAGCAGACAGGTAAATGGCAATGAGCAGTTCTTC.